This TCR beta chain was identified during a study of cytomegalovirus exposure and HLA in healthy donors. V was cut by 4 bases and J by 6 bases, with 12 bases left in between. CDR3 length: 13 amino acids. CDR1 is LNHNV and CDR2 is YYDKDF in the germline V gene (reference sequence). The PCR made use of 60 Vbeta and 13 Jbeta primers. Only in-frame clones appear in the TCRdb table, and some are missing; sequencing was by immunoSEQ multiplex PCR. The data contain around 120,000 clones, about 76% of them seen just once; the ten biggest clones take up around 0.67%. This TCR was sampled from a man younger than 35 in good health and CMV-seronegative. This chain joins TRBV15 and TRBJ1-1; possible D gene TRBD1, 5 bases. Material: PBMCs. The CDR3 protein is CATSKDSIPEAFF. For the CDR3, the DNA is TGTGCCACCAGCAAAGACAGTATCCCTGAAGCTTTCTTT.